The source of this T cell receptor beta chain is a study of blood T cell repertoires in COVID-19. As for the study in general: The United States, Italy and Spain supplied acute and convalescent COVID-19 samples. In each case, the material was cDNA or gDNA derived from T cells, B-cell-depleted T cells, or PBMCs.

The CDR3 has 15 amino acids. The V end was cut by 0 bases, the J end by 1 base, with 10 bases between. From germline, CDR1 is MNHEY and CDR2 SVGAGI. In the original workflow: It was from reference gene primer amplification that nucleated cell counts were estimated. Libraries were prepared by immunoSEQ multiplex PCR; TCRdb keeps only in-frame clonotypes and omits some of them. That table furnishes V, J and clone size, whereas the DNA furnished D and trimming. This table holds about 150,000 clones, roughly 85% found once. The source of this sequence is a woman at least 80 years old with acute or convalescent COVID-19. V usage is TRBV6-5 and J usage is TRBJ2-7; D perhaps matches TRBD2 (6 bases). Sequenced sample: peripheral blood. The CDR3 DNA sequence: TGTGCCAGCAGTTACTCGGGTCGGGGGTCCTACGAGCAGTACTTC. Its protein is CASSYSGRGSYEQYF.